The clone carrying this T cell receptor beta chain was seen a handful of times. As yet, its antigen is unknown. The data derive from a study of T-cell memory formation after mild COVID-19. Study details: Largely donor-specific sequence clusters came from a couple of donors.

Notes on the study in general: Contracting clones from day 15 to 85 had balanced CD4/CD8; later expanders favoured CD4+.

The V gene's germline CDR1 is DFQATT and CDR2 SNEGSKA (reference sequence). Trimming pared 1 base from V and 0 bases from J, leaving 13 bases between. The CDR3 extends over 16 amino acids. One entry per CDR3 protein, called by TCRdb with MiXCR from the 5' RACE reads. The sample contains approximately 480,000 distinct CDR3 sequences, 18% of which appear only once. The specimen was PBMCs or a T cell subset sorted from them (not recorded which). The sequence was collected from an adult woman who had mild COVID-19 (a few samples of this study predate the infection). Cell type and time point are not known. The chain combines TRBV20-1 with TRBJ2-4, with D tentatively TRBD1 or TRBD2 (6 bases each). CDR3 protein: CSARVRGTLAKNIQYF. In DNA form, the CDR3 reads TGCAGTGCTAGAGTTAGGGGGACTTTAGCCAAAAACATTCAGTACTTC.